This is a list of T cell receptor beta chains from one sample in a study of shared clonotypes between healthy human individuals. Sequenced by immunoSEQ multiplex PCR; TCRdb stores in-frame clones only, minus some. In the table there are hundreds of thousands of clones, roughly 70% of which are singletons. The source material was memory CD4+ T cells sorted from blood. All receptors derive from a woman younger than 45 in good health. CDR3s include the opening cysteine and the closing phenylalanine or tryptophan. D genes are given only for firm matches. Size tells how often a clone was seen (once, few, many) or the class of an expanded clone, and some rows leave it out.

d_call j_call clone_size v_call cdr3_nt cdr3_aa
NA TRBJ2-1 NA TRBV7-6 TGTGCCAGCAGCTTACGACGGTCGTACAATGAGCAGTTCTTC CASSLRRSYNEQFF
NA TRBJ2-7 once TRBV30 TGTGCCTGGAGACTAGAAGGCGAGCAGTACTTC CAWRLEGEQYF
TRBD1 TRBJ2-5 NA TRBV19 TGTGCCAGTAGTATTGCAGGGGGCATGGGAGAGACCCAGTACTTC CASSIAGGMGETQYF
NA TRBJ1-1 NA TRBV6-5 TGTGCCAGCAGTCGTGGACCCATGGGCACTGAAGCTTTCTTT CASSRGPMGTEAFF
TRBD1 TRBJ2-1 NA TRBV29-1 TGCAGCGTTGTAGGACAGGGGACCTACAATGAGCAGTTCTTC CSVVGQGTYNEQFF
TRBD1 TRBJ2-6 few TRBV29-1 TGCAGCGTCAATTTCCGGGACAGCGTCTCTGGGGCCAACGTCCTGACTTTC CSVNFRDSVSGANVLTF
NA TRBJ2-5 NA TRBV6-4 TGTGCCAGCAGCCCCGCCCCCGAAGAGACCCAGTACTTC CASSPAPEETQYF
TRBD2 TRBJ2-1 NA TRBV28 TGTGCCACCACGATTGGGGGACTAGCGGGAGGGACCGTAGGGGATGAGCAGTTCTTC CATTIGGLAGGTVGDEQFF
NA TRBJ2-1 NA TRBV2 TGTGCCAGCAGTGAACTACGGTCCTCGGGTGAGCAGTTCTTC CASSELRSSGEQFF
NA TRBJ2-7 NA TRBV6-6 TGTGCCAGCAGCCCGATCAGGGACGAGCAGTACTTC CASSPIRDEQYF
TRBD1 TRBJ1-2 NA TRBV5-1 TGCGCCAGCAGCTTGACAGGGGAGATACATGGCTACACCTTC CASSLTGEIHGYTF
TRBD1 TRBJ2-2 few TRBV14 TGTGCCAGCAGTCTCGGACAGGGGGCGAACACCGGGGAGCTGTTTTTT CASSLGQGANTGELFF
NA TRBJ1-5 large TRBV30 TGTGCCTCGGGCCAGAGAAGCAATCAGCCCCAGCATTTT CASGQRSNQPQHF
TRBD2 TRBJ2-5 NA TRBV11-2 TGTGCCAGCAGTTCCGGGACTAGCGGGAGGACGACACAAGAGACCCAGTACTTC CASSSGTSGRTTQETQYF
NA TRBJ2-5 once TRBV2 TGTGCCAGCAGCCTAGGGGGATCAATCGTCCAAGAGACCCAGTACTTC CASSLGGSIVQETQYF
NA TRBJ2-2 NA TRBV2 TGTGCCATTTCATCAGGGTTGGCGAACACCGGGGAGCTGTTTTTT CAISSGLANTGELFF
TRBD1 TRBJ1-5 NA TRBV28 TGTGCCACCGGGGGACAGGGCGGAGACAATCAGCCCCAGCATTTT CATGGQGGDNQPQHF
NA TRBJ2-7 once TRBV5-1 TGCGCCAGCAGCTTGGTGGCGGAACGACCCCTTGAGCAGTACTTC CASSLVAERPLEQYF
TRBD2 TRBJ2-1 once TRBV6-6 TGTGCCAGCACCCCCCGGGGGGTCCAACACTACAATGAGCAGTTCTTC CASTPRGVQHYNEQFF
NA TRBJ1-5 NA TRBV28 TGTGCCAGCAGTTTAGGGGGGATATTGAGCAATCAGCCCCAGCATTTT CASSLGGILSNQPQHF
NA TRBJ1-2 few TRBV27 TGTGCCAGCAGTTTCAGGGCCCCCCGGCCCTCCTATGGCTACACCTTC CASSFRAPRPSYGYTF
TRBD1 TRBJ1-1 few TRBV5-1 TGCGCCAGCAGCTTGGATGGGTCACAGGGGGACACTGAAGCTTTCTTT CASSLDGSQGDTEAFF
TRBD2 TRBJ2-7 NA TRBV15 TGTGCCACCAGCTCAGGCGGGGGACCCTACGAGCAGTACTTC CATSSGGGPYEQYF
NA TRBJ1-4 NA TRBV7-9 TGTGCCAGCAGAAACTACACCGGGACGTCTCGGGAAAAACTGTTTTTT CASRNYTGTSREKLFF